This T cell receptor beta chain comes out of a study of OX40 agonist ivuxolimab in advanced cancers. Study observations and caveats: CD4+ T cells averaged fewer expanded clones than CD8+ T cells.

Note on this clone: Its antigen is not known.

The CDR3 totals 15 residues. Looked up from germline, CDR1 is LNHNV and CDR2 is YYDKDF (reference sequence). Trimming removed 5 bases at V and 4 bases at J, with 17 bases between. Some clones are missing from TCRdb's copy, which holds only in-frame ones; the method was immunoSEQ multiplex PCR. Altogether 50,000 to 75,000 clones are present, 85% to 90% being singletons, with the ten largest covering about 0.82%. Autoimmune disease history or systemic immunosuppression led to patient exclusion. The chain carries TRBV15 and TRBJ1-2; the D gene is possibly TRBD1 (6 bases). This receptor was obtained from an adult with an advanced solid tumor such as melanoma, head and neck, liver or kidney cancer. Here the sequenced sample was CD4+ or CD8+ T cells sorted from blood, taken in a trial of the OX40 agonist ivuxolimab. The CDR3 DNA sequence: TGTGCCACCAGCGGGATAGGACAGACTCTCTATGGCTACACCTTC. This codes for CATSGIGQTLYGYTF.